This paragraph covers one TCR beta chain sequence. The data originate from a study of blood T cell repertoires in COVID-19. Study-level information: The samples span acute and convalescent COVID-19 from the United States, Italy and Spain. The cDNA or gDNA used as material had been derived from T cells, B-cell-depleted T cells, or PBMCs.

Authors' analysis steps: By means of reference gene primer amplification, nucleated cell counts were estimated. The data were produced by immunoSEQ multiplex PCR, yet TCRdb's version contains in-frame clones alone and is incomplete. V, J and clone size are taken as reported in that table, and D and trimming were inferred from the DNA itself. The table has around 42,000 clones, around 79% seen once. The V gene's germline CDR1 is MNHEY and CDR2 SVGEGT. This CDR3 has 14 amino acids. After removal of 6 bases from V and 7 bases from J, the junction contained 7 bases not matched to a gene. The V and J genes are TRBV6-2 or TRBV6-3 and TRBJ2-2; 8 bases agree with TRBD2. The sequenced sample was peripheral blood. This receptor was obtained from a woman older than 75 with acute or convalescent COVID-19. In nucleotides, the CDR3 is TGTGCCAGCAGCACCACGGGAGGGGTCGGGGAGCTGTTTTTT. Translation gives CASSTTGGVGELFF.